These 25 T cell receptor beta chains were all obtained from the same sample, sequenced in a study of graft-versus-host responses after intestinal transplantation. Libraries were prepared by immunoSEQ multiplex PCR; TCRdb keeps only in-frame clonotypes and omits some of them. Found here are approximately 130,000 clones, 90% to 95% of them singletons; the top ten hold around 0.15%. Antigens of these TCRs are unknown. The sample in question was unstimulated CD4+ T cells sorted from spleen or lymph node cells, obtained before intestinal transplant. These receptors were taken from a human donor who received an intestinal transplant.

The chain employs TRBV9 and TRBJ1-3; D is perhaps TRBD1 (5 bases). The V end was cut by 2 bases, the J end by 0 bases, with 9 bases between. CDR3 size: 15 residues. CDR1 and CDR2 from the germline V gene are SGDLS and YYNGEE. The CDR3 spells CASSVYGGSGNTIYF. CDR3 nucleotide sequence: TGTGCCAGCAGCGTGTACGGGGGCTCTGGAAACACCATATATTTT.

The V and J genes are TRBV19 and TRBJ2-1, with 8 bases fitting TRBD2. This CDR3 is built from 11 residues. Germline trimming cut 9 bases from V and 12 bases from J; bases unmatched to any gene: 7. Germline V gene lookup returns CDR1 LNHDA and CDR2 SQIVND (reference sequence). The CDR3 coding sequence is TGTGCCAGCCAAAGCGGGGGACGGCAGTTCTTC. This codes for CASQSGGRQFF.

The V and J genes are TRBV7-2 and TRBJ1-5; no firm D call. Trimming stripped 2 bases from V and 1 base from J, with 9 bases between. The V gene's germline CDR1 is SGHTA and CDR2 FQGNSA. This CDR3 comprises 15 residues. The CDR3 here is CASSLFSGSNQPQHF. The CDR3 nucleotides are TGTGCCAGCAGCTTATTTTCGGGGAGCAATCAGCCCCAGCATTTT.

CDR3 protein: CSAAQGWGKNGYTF. As DNA, the CDR3 is TGCAGCGCCGCACAGGGTTGGGGGAAAAATGGCTACACCTTC. This sequence joins TRBV29-1 and TRBJ1-2, with D possibly being TRBD1 (6 bases). Trimming left V 7 bases short and J 6 bases short, with 21 bases between. The V gene's germline CDR1 is SQVTM and CDR2 ANQGSEA. CDR3 length equals 14 residues. Supplemented by reference TRBV29-1 and TRBJ1-2, the full variable domain reads SAVISQKPSRDICQRGTSLTIQCQVDSQVTMMFWYRQQPGQSLTLIATANQGSEATYESGFVIDKFPISRPNLTFSTLTVSNMSPEDSSIYLCSAAQGWGKNGYTFGSGTRLTVV.

The rearrangement uses TRBV6-1 and TRBJ1-2; unclear D gene. The germline V and J ends were trimmed by 7 bases and 6 bases, with 9 bases remaining between them. The CDR3 is made up of 11 amino acids. Germline loops: CDR1 MNHNS, CDR2 SASEGT. This CDR3 is CASTKGHGYTF. Here the CDR3 DNA reads TGTGCCAGCACCAAGGGCCATGGCTACACCTTC.

The J gene is TRBJ1-2, the V gene TRBV18; D is unclear. CDR1 and CDR2 (germline): KGHSH, LQKENI. V gave up 2 bases and J gave up 4 bases, with 14 bases separating them. The CDR3 is made up of 15 amino acids. The CDR3 protein is CASSPGQLKIYGYTF. The DNA of the CDR3 is TGTGCCAGCTCACCAGGCCAGCTCAAAATCTATGGCTACACCTTC. The full variable domain, completed using reference TRBV18 and TRBJ1-2, is NAGVMQNPRHLVRRRGQEARLRCSPMKGHSHVYWYRQLPEEGLKFMVYLQKENIIDESGMPKERFSAEFPKEGPSILRIQQVVRGDSAAYFCASSPGQLKIYGYTFGSGTRLTVV.

The chain is built from TRBV7-9 and TRBJ1-2; 8 positions agree with TRBD1. The CDR3 length is 13 residues. Trimming took 5 bases from V and 3 from J; bases not matched to a gene: 2. Germline V gives CDR1 SEHNR, CDR2 FQNEAQ (reference sequence). The CDR3 loop is CASSQDRDYGYTF. DNA of the CDR3: TGTGCCAGCAGCCAGGACAGGGACTATGGCTACACCTTC.

The J gene is TRBJ1-5, the V gene TRBV18, with D possibly matching TRBD1 (5 bases). Looked up from germline, CDR1 is KGHSH and CDR2 is LQKENI. CDR3 length equals 16 residues. V shed 0 bases and J shed 1 base, with 10 bases lying between them. The CDR3 region has the DNA TGTGCCAGCTCACCACCGTACCAGGGCAGCAATCAGCCCCAGCATTTT. Residues: CASSPPYQGSNQPQHF.

This clone was seen just once. The CDR3 DNA sequence: TGCAGCGCCTCTAGAAAAATCATGAACACTGAAGCTTTCTTT. Translation gives CSASRKIMNTEAFF. This chain joins TRBV29-1 and TRBJ1-1, with no clear D. Per the germline V gene, CDR1 is SQVTM and CDR2 is ANQGSEA. This CDR3 is built from 14 residues. Trimming shortened V by 7 bases and J by 0 bases, and 15 bases separated the two germline ends.

The chain carries TRBV11-2 and TRBJ2-3, with unresolved D. The CDR3 sequence is 12 residues long. Germline values: CDR1 SGHAT, CDR2 FQNNGV. V lost 8 bases and J lost 5, with 11 bases in between. The CDR3 region has the DNA TGTGCCAGCGGCCAAGGAATAGATACGCAGTATTTT. As protein: CASGQGIDTQYF. The whole variable domain, remainder taken from reference TRBV11-2 and TRBJ2-3, is EAGVAQSPRYKIIEKRQSVAFWCNPISGHATLYWYQQILGQGPKLLIQFQNNGVVDDSQLPKDRFSAERLKGVDSTLKIQPAKLEDSAVYLCASGQGIDTQYFGPGTRLTVL.

The V call is TRBV6-1, the J call TRBJ2-5; 13 bases match TRBD2. The J segment lost 2 bases and the V segment lost 4 bases, leaving 7 bases of the junction unmatched. CDR1 is MNHNS and CDR2 is SASEGT in the germline V gene. The CDR3 sequence is 17 residues long. This CDR3 is CASSAFRLAGGQETQYF. Written as DNA, the CDR3 is TGTGCCAGCAGTGCCTTTAGACTAGCGGGGGGTCAAGAGACCCAGTACTTC.

On this clone itself: Other nucleotide sequences from this sample produce the same CDR3. This chain uses TRBV20-1 with TRBJ2-7, with no clear D. The CDR3 is 11 amino acids. V was trimmed by 6 bases and J by 0 bases, leaving 6 bases between them. CDR1 and CDR2 from the germline V gene are DFQATT and SNEGSKA (reference sequence). CDR3 DNA: TGCAGTGCCACACGCTCCTACGAGCAGTACTTC. This sequence encodes CSATRSYEQYF.

The rearrangement joins TRBV7-9 to TRBJ2-5; 9 bases fit TRBD2. The CDR3 is 16 amino acids. Germline CDR1 is SEHNR and CDR2 is FQNEAQ (reference sequence). The V gene end was trimmed by 1 base and the J gene end by 3 bases; junction bases not matched to a gene: 6. CDR3 DNA: TGTGCCAGCAGCTTAGGTCGTAGCGGGGGTAAAGAGACCCAGTACTTC. Its protein is CASSLGRSGGKETQYF.

The chain links TRBV27 to TRBJ2-3; D not certain. The CDR3 has 11 residues. The germline CDR1 and CDR2 sequences are MNHEY and SMNVEV (reference sequence). Trimming stripped 2 bases from V and 8 bases from J, with 5 bases between. The DNA of the CDR3 is TGTGCCAGCAGTTTAGGCGGTACGCAGTATTTT. It codes for CASSLGGTQYF.

J is TRBJ1-2 and V is TRBV5-6; 9 bases are shared with TRBD1. With 4 bases clipped from V and 13 bases from J, the junction kept 14 bases outside the gene matches. Germline CDR1 and CDR2: SGHDT and YYEEEE. This CDR3 has 14 amino acids. In DNA, the CDR3 is TGTGCCAGCAGCGCGGGACAGGGTCGCCGGCGTCTCACCTTC. This gives the protein CASSAGQGRRRLTF.

The chain employs TRBV7-9 and TRBJ1-6; no reliable D call. Trimming shortened V by 8 bases and J by 0 bases, and 11 bases separated the two germline ends. Germline-derived CDR1 and CDR2 are SEHNR and FQNEAQ (reference sequence). This CDR3 is built from 15 residues. The CDR3 loop is CASRVGSSYNSPLHF. The DNA for the CDR3 is TGTGCCAGCCGTGTTGGATCCTCCTATAATTCACCCCTCCACTTT.

In this sample, this clone turned up once. This chain connects TRBV5-1 to TRBJ2-5; D is unclear. The CDR3 consists of 15 residues. Trimming removed 0 bases at V and 2 bases at J, with 11 bases between. The germline V gene encodes CDR1 SGHRS and CDR2 YFSETQ. The CDR3: CASSLDPTRQETQYF. Here the CDR3 DNA reads TGCGCCAGCAGCTTGGACCCTACAAGGCAAGAGACCCAGTACTTC.

The chain couples TRBV9 to TRBJ1-5; D is undetermined. The CDR3 sequence is 14 residues long. Germline loops: CDR1 SGDLS, CDR2 YYNGEE. The V end was cut by 3 bases, the J end by 0 bases, with 7 bases between. The CDR3 DNA sequence: TGTGCCAGCAGCGGGGTTTATAGCAATCAGCCCCAGCATTTT. It translates to CASSGVYSNQPQHF.

The rearrangement uses TRBV10-1 and TRBJ2-1, with D possibly called TRBD1 or TRBD2 (5 bases each). The CDR3 contains 15 residues. Trimming took 3 bases from V and 7 from J, leaving 16 bases between them. Germline assignment: CDR1 WNHNN and CDR2 SYGVQD (reference sequence). CDR3 sequence: CASSDGAENRNEQFF. The CDR3 nucleotides are TGCGCCAGCAGTGACGGGGCGGAGAATAGGAATGAGCAGTTCTTC.

This clone came up a few times. The chain carries TRBV9 and TRBJ2-1, with 8 bases matching TRBD1. The V and J ends lost 0 bases and 6 bases, in that order; junction bases with no gene match: 5. CDR1 is SGDLS, CDR2 YYNGEE, per germline. The CDR3 consists of 15 residues. This CDR3 reads CASSVAVTGVNEQFF. The CDR3 coding sequence is TGTGCCAGCAGCGTAGCGGTGACAGGGGTCAATGAGCAGTTCTTC.

V gene TRBV30 combines with J gene TRBJ2-1, with TRBD1 as a possible D gene (6 bases). V was pared by 0 bases and J by 7 bases, with 10 bases between. This CDR3 contains 13 residues. Germline assignment: CDR1 GTSNPN and CDR2 SVGIG (reference sequence). The CDR3 sequence is CAWSVGARNEQFF. Written as DNA, the CDR3 is TGTGCCTGGAGTGTGGGGGCCCGGAATGAGCAGTTCTTC.

CDR3 DNA: TGTGCCAGTAGTATCGTCAGCAGGGGAAACACTGAAGCTTTCTTT. Protein: CASSIVSRGNTEAFF. This rearrangement joins TRBV19 to TRBJ1-1, with D tentatively TRBD1 (6 bases). Trimming removed 3 bases from V and 2 bases from J, with 13 bases in between. The CDR3 runs 15 residues. The germline CDR1 and CDR2 sequences are LNHDA and SQIVND (reference sequence).

The chain employs TRBV5-1 and TRBJ1-6; D not certain. The ends were cut back, 2 bases at V and 9 bases at J, with 6 bases in the middle. The germline V gene has CDR1 SGHRS and CDR2 YFSETQ. CDR3 length: 12 amino acids. CDR3: CASSFPGSPLHF. CDR3 bases: TGCGCCAGCAGCTTCCCGGGTTCACCCCTCCACTTT.

The chain couples TRBV5-8 to TRBJ2-3; the D gene is possibly TRBD2 (6 bases). The CDR3 spans 15 residues. From germline, CDR1 is SGHTS and CDR2 YDEGEE. V lost 3 bases and J lost 2, with 13 bases in between. The CDR3 sequence is CASSSGGPHTDTQYF. DNA of the CDR3: TGTGCCAGCAGCTCCGGGGGACCCCACACAGATACGCAGTATTTT.

The V gene is TRBV6-1, the J gene TRBJ1-6, with D hard to call. The CDR3 totals 13 residues. Trimming stripped 7 bases from V and 8 bases from J, with 12 bases between. CDR1 and CDR2 from the germline V gene are MNHNS and SASEGT. The CDR3 protein is CASKVQSDSPLHF. CDR3 nucleotide sequence: TGTGCCAGCAAGGTCCAGTCTGATTCACCCCTCCACTTT.